This TCR beta chain was captured by sequencing in a study of CD4 T cells in relation to SARS-CoV-2 and coronaviruses. Study details: TCR beta CDR3s were sequenced after approximately 9-day antigen culture of PBMCs. Study outcomes and limitations: No crossreactivity against non-spike viral proteins was tested here. Each donor contributed either pre-pandemic or post-infection samples, not both.

Germline CDR1 and CDR2: LNHDA and SQIVND (reference sequence). V was clipped by 10 bases and J by 8 bases, with 17 bases between them. This CDR3 spans 12 amino acids. A remark on this clone: Its target is unknown.

The unexposed donors gave CD4+ T cells in about 2010-2018, prior to COVID-19. After about 11 days of culture, CD4+ T cells were isolated. Unexposed-donor CD4+ T cells were probed with SARS-CoV-2 S/N and four cold-coronavirus spikes, cells permitting. Generated by immunoSEQ multiplex PCR, the TCRdb table keeps only in-frame clones and is missing some. Of roughly 25,000 clones listed, approximately 80% were seen once; the top ten hold over 11%. The chain uses TRBV19 and TRBJ1-2; a possible D gene is TRBD1 (6 bases). The sample was CD4+ T cells from PBMCs, cultured in vitro. This receptor was identified in a human donor in good health. This chain's CDR3 is CATSETGVGYTF. The CDR3 DNA reads as TGTGCCACCAGTGAGACAGGCGTAGGCTACACCTTC.